This entry describes one T cell receptor (beta chain). The antigen is not known. TCRdb reanalysed the RT-PCR reads using MiXCR and keeps one entry per CDR3 protein. Of about 300,000 distinct CDR3 sequences listed, approximately 21% were seen once; the top ten hold about a tenth. These data belong to a study of response to subunit inactivated influenza vaccine. General study points: T cells newly recruited by each seasonal influenza vaccination are few, the authors suggested.

This CDR3 contains 16 residues. V was pared by 1 base and J by 1 base, with 11 bases between. Germline CDR1 SGHVS, CDR2 FQNEAQ. The sequence came from a man between 45 and 75 years old who received an inactivated influenza vaccine. This chain uses TRBV7-8 with TRBJ1-5; maybe TRBD1 (5 bases). The sample here was PBMCs from blood, taken less than 22 months after vaccination. CDR3 bases: TGTGCCAGCAGCTTAGAGGCAGGGTGGAGCAATCAGCCCCAGCATTTT. Protein product: CASSLEAGWSNQPQHF.